The 21 T cell receptor beta chains below come from one sample, sequenced in a study of T cells in Graves' hyperthyroidism and ophthalmopathy. Researchers amplified the TCR beta CDR3 regions from RNA transcripts. The TCR CDR3 was amplified in a first-round RT-PCR using the HTBI primer set. TCRdb redid the calling of the multiplex PCR reads with MiXCR, one entry per CDR3 protein. The table includes around 580,000 distinct CDR3 sequences, approximately 15% detected once. Sequences were obtained from blood. The receptors come from a woman between 18 and 29 years old with Graves' hyperthyroidism.

The table lists this clonotype with many counts. This chain joins TRBV9 and TRBJ1-1; maybe TRBD1 (5 bases). There are 13 residues in the CDR3. The germline gives CDR1 SGDLS, CDR2 YYNGEE. Between the trimmed V and J ends, which lost 4 bases and 5 bases, there was a span of 12 bases. The CDR3 sequence is CASSPSGGTEAFF. The CDR3 DNA follows: TGTGCCAGCAGCCCATCGGGGGGGACTGAAGCTTTCTTT.

The rearrangement uses TRBV25-1 and TRBJ2-2; D call uncertain. CDR1 and CDR2 (germline): MGHDK, SYGVNS. This CDR3 is 14 amino acids long. V dropped 3 bases and J dropped 1 base, with 6 bases sitting between them. Here the CDR3 reads CASSDPGNTGELFF. CDR3 DNA sequence: TGTGCCAGCAGTGATCCGGGGAACACCGGGGAGCTGTTTTTT. Drawing the rest from reference TRBV25-1 and TRBJ2-2, the complete variable domain is EADIYQTPRYLVIGTGKKITLECSQTMGHDKMYWYQQDPGMELHLIHYSYGVNSTEKGDLSSESTVSRIRTEHFPLTLESARPSHTSQYLCASSDPGNTGELFFGEGSRLTVL.

Comment on this clonotype: One end of the junction varies from germline; a read error may be responsible. V gene TRBV7-9 combines with J gene TRBJ2-1; 10 bases agree with TRBD2. Germline lookup yields CDR1 SEHNR and CDR2 FQNEAQ (reference sequence). The CDR3 consists of 16 residues. The DNA of the CDR3 is TGTGCCAACAGCTCGACTAGCGGGCCAAATTACAATGAGCAGTTCTTC. Amino acids: CANSSTSGPNYNEQFF.

This chain uses TRBV20-1 with TRBJ2-3, with TRBD1 identical over 7 bases. CDR3 length equals 15 residues. The germline V gene encodes CDR1 DFQATT and CDR2 SNEGSKA (reference sequence). The V gene end was trimmed by 3 bases and the J gene end by 2 bases; junction bases not matched to a gene: 8. The CDR3 reads CSASPRTGPTDTQYF. For the CDR3, the DNA is TGCAGTGCTAGCCCTCGGACAGGACCCACAGATACGCAGTATTTT.

This clonotype showed up many times. V usage is TRBV27 and J usage is TRBJ1-1; 8 bases match TRBD1. This CDR3 region has 12 residues. After removal of 6 bases from V and 6 bases from J, the junction contained 3 bases not matched to a gene. Per the germline V gene, CDR1 is MNHEY and CDR2 is SMNVEV (reference sequence). The CDR3 loop is CASRDRAAEAFF. CDR3 coding DNA: TGTGCCAGCAGGGACAGGGCCGCTGAAGCTTTCTTT.

This clonotype turned up a few times. This rearrangement joins TRBV2 to TRBJ2-3; 8 nucleotides align to TRBD2. With 7 bases clipped from V and 5 bases from J, the junction kept 14 bases outside the gene matches. This CDR3 contains 16 residues. Per germline, CDR1 SNHLY and CDR2 FYNNEI. This CDR3 reads CASKQTGGGQRDTQYF. The CDR3 DNA sequence: TGTGCCAGCAAACAAACCGGCGGGGGGCAAAGAGATACGCAGTATTTT.

As to this clonotype: One end of the junction varies from germline; a read error may be responsible. The genes are TRBV3-1 and TRBJ1-5; 9 positions match TRBD1. This CDR3 contains 16 residues. Germline-derived CDR1 and CDR2 are LGHDT and YNNKEL (reference sequence). In DNA, the CDR3 is TGTGCCAGCGGCCAAGACAATACAGGGGGCGATCAGCCCCAGCATTTT. Translation gives CASGQDNTGGDQPQHF.

This clonotype showed up many times. J is TRBJ2-5 and V is TRBV12-3 or TRBV12-4; D uncertain. Trimming left V 3 bases short and J 4 bases short, with 15 bases between. CDR3 length equals 15 residues. CDR3: CASSLSGLSGETQYF. CDR3 sequence (DNA): TGTGCCAGCAGTTTGTCCGGGCTTTCGGGAGAGACCCAGTACTTC.

This clonotype was recorded at least ten times. V and J are TRBV7-8 and TRBJ2-7; D perhaps matches TRBD1 (6 bases). The V end lost 1 base, the J end lost 6 bases, and 13 bases lay between the germline ends. The CDR3 spans 14 residues. Looked up from germline, CDR1 is SGHVS and CDR2 is FQNEAQ. The CDR3 spells CASSLVTGPGEQYF. CDR3 nucleotides: TGTGCCAGCAGCTTAGTAACAGGGCCGGGCGAGCAGTACTTC.

This clonotype was recorded at least ten times. The genes are TRBV20-1 and TRBJ2-5; 9 nucleotides match TRBD2. Trimming cost V 6 bases and J 2 bases; bases outside gene matches: 10. The CDR3 sequence is 15 residues long. Germline CDR1 DFQATT, CDR2 SNEGSKA (reference sequence). The CDR3 coding sequence is TGCAGTGCCCCTCGACTAGCGGTAGGACAAGAGACCCAGTACTTC. Its protein is CSAPRLAVGQETQYF.

This clonotype showed up many times. V is TRBV27 and J is TRBJ1-6; D is undetermined. Germline CDR1 MNHEY, CDR2 SMNVEV (reference sequence). The CDR3 length is 14 residues. Trimming removed 3 bases at V and 1 base at J, with 4 bases between. CDR3 loop: CASSFQSYNSPLHF. CDR3 DNA: TGTGCCAGCAGTTTCCAATCCTATAATTCACCCCTCCACTTT.

A remark on this clonotype: This could be a read error, since a much larger clone is one nucleotide away. The chain carries TRBV2 and TRBJ1-6; D is possibly TRBD1 (5 bases). The germline gives CDR1 SNHLY, CDR2 FYNNEI. Deletions cut 6 bases from V and 0 bases from J, with 9 bases between. CDR3 length: 15 amino acids. The CDR3 is CASRDISSYNSPLHF. CDR3 DNA: TGTGCCAGCAGGGACATAAGCTCCTATAATTCACCCCTCCACTTT.

In its sample, this clonotype was seen many times. This chain uses TRBV5-1 with TRBJ2-7, with D possibly matching TRBD2 (6 bases). Germline loops: CDR1 SGHRS, CDR2 YFSETQ. V was trimmed by 7 bases and J by 0 bases, leaving 14 bases between them. This CDR3 is 14 amino acids long. The chain's CDR3 is CASAGLLSSYEQYF. In nucleotides, the CDR3 is TGCGCCAGCGCGGGACTTCTGAGCTCCTACGAGCAGTACTTC.

In this sample, this clonotype turned up many times. The V gene is TRBV12-3 or TRBV12-4, the J gene TRBJ2-1; 12 bases agree with TRBD2. V shed 3 bases, J shed 6 bases, and the junction held 9 bases outside the gene matches. The CDR3 length is 17 residues. In nucleotides, the CDR3 is TGTGCCAGCAGTTTTTGGGGGGCTAGCGGGAGGGCCAATGAGCAGTTCTTC. Translated, it gives CASSFWGASGRANEQFF.

At least ten counts were recorded for this clonotype. The V gene is TRBV28, the J gene TRBJ1-3; perhaps TRBD1 as D (5 bases). CDR1 MDHEN and CDR2 SYDVKM come from the germline V gene. The CDR3 runs 15 residues. V lost 1 base and J 3 bases, leaving 10 bases between the germline ends. The CDR3 sequence is CASSLSPGRGNTIYF. The CDR3 DNA is TGTGCCAGCAGTTTATCACCGGGACGTGGAAACACCATATATTTT.

The V and J genes are TRBV20-1 and TRBJ1-6; D remains unclear. CDR3 length: 15 residues. Germline CDR1 is DFQATT and CDR2 is SNEGSKA (reference sequence). V lost 0 bases to trimming and J lost 7 bases, with 13 bases between them. CDR3: CSAREAGGKNSPLHF. DNA of the CDR3: TGCAGTGCTAGAGAAGCGGGCGGTAAAAATTCACCCCTCCACTTT.

The chain couples TRBV19 to TRBJ2-1; no clear D. V dropped 3 bases and J dropped 6 bases, with 12 bases sitting between them. Germline V gene lookup returns CDR1 LNHDA and CDR2 SQIVND (reference sequence). The CDR3 has 14 residues. For the CDR3, the DNA is TGTGCCAGTAGTATTGCGAAAACCCCCAATGAGCAGTTCTTC. As protein: CASSIAKTPNEQFF.

About this clonotype itself: A much more abundant neighbour one base away suggests this may be a read error. This CDR3 is missing its conserved last phenylalanine or tryptophan, likely due to a read error. This chain uses TRBV18 with TRBJ2-1, with 14 bases that match TRBD2. The CDR3 is 16 residues long. The J segment lost 6 bases and the V segment lost 2 bases, leaving 3 bases of the junction unmatched. In germline, CDR1 is KGHSH, CDR2 LQKENI. The CDR3 reads CASSPGLAGGTNEQFL. The CDR3 DNA sequence: TGTGCCAGCTCACCAGGACTAGCGGGAGGAACCAATGAGCAGTTCCTC.

This clonotype occurred many times. The chain is built from TRBV20-1 and TRBJ2-7, with D possibly TRBD2 on 5 matching bases. Germline lookup yields CDR1 DFQATT and CDR2 SNEGSKA (reference sequence). V lost 4 bases, J lost 0 bases, and 10 bases lay in between. This CDR3 has 13 residues. The CDR3 loop reads CSATSPLSYEQYF. The CDR3 nucleotides read TGCAGTGCTACTAGCCCCCTCTCCTACGAGCAGTACTTC.

This clonotype showed up many times. J is TRBJ2-1 and V is TRBV6-5; the match to TRBD2 covers 9 bases. CDR1 and CDR2 (germline): MNHEY, SVGAGI. J gave up 5 bases and V 0 bases, and 8 bases lay outside the gene matches. This CDR3 comprises 17 residues. CDR3 protein: CASSYSTRLAGNNEQFF. CDR3 DNA: TGTGCCAGCAGTTACTCGACGCGGCTAGCGGGAAACAATGAGCAGTTCTTC.

This clonotype was detected many times. V gene TRBV12-3 or TRBV12-4 combines with J gene TRBJ2-5, with D possibly TRBD2 on 7 matching bases. V lost 1 base and J 3 bases, leaving 12 bases between the germline ends. The CDR3 spans 15 residues. CDR3: CASSLGQGGEETQYF. Here the CDR3 DNA reads TGTGCCAGCAGTTTAGGCCAAGGGGGGGAAGAGACCCAGTACTTC.